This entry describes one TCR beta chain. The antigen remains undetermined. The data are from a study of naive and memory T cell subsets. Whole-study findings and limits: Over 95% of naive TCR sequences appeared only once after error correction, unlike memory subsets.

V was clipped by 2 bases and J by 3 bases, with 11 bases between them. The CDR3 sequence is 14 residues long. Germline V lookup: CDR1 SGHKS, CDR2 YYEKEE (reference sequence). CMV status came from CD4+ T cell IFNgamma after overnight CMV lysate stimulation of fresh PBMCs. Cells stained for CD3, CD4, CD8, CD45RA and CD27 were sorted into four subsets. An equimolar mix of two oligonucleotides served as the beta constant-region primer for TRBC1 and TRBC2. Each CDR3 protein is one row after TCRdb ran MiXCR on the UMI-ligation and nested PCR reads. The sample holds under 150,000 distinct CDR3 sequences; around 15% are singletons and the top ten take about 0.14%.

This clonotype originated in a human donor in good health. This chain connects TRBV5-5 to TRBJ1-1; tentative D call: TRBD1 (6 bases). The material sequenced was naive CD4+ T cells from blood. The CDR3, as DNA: TGTGCCAGCAGCTTATGGGGGGCGGACACTGAAGCTTTCTTT. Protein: CASSLWGADTEAFF.